Here is one T cell receptor (beta chain) with its context. Sequencing was performed with immunoSEQ multiplex PCR; in TCRdb, only in-frame clones are kept and a portion is missing. In the table there are over 10,000 clones, under 80% of which are singletons. Regarding treatment: randomized to nivolumab then ipilimumab (arm A) or the reverse (arm B). None of the patients previously received DNA-damaging chemotherapy. PBMC sorting kept live CD3+CD8+ cells without CD19 or CD56. This sample stems from a study of sequential checkpoint blockade in melanoma. For the study at large: Maintenance nivolumab came after either treatment sequence.

The source material was CD8+ T cells sorted from blood (inferred from file names), sampled from a patient given nivolumab and ipilimumab in sequence. The receptor was derived from a human donor with melanoma.

The DNA for the CDR3 is TGTGCCAGCAGCTCTTGGACAGGCTTCCCCTCTGGGGCCAACGTCCTGACTTTC. Translating it yields CASSSWTGFPSGANVLTF. The chain couples TRBV11-3 to TRBJ2-6; 7 bases line up with TRBD1. The CDR3 loop spans 18 amino acids. Per the germline V gene, CDR1 is SGHNT and CDR2 is YENEEA. V trimming: 4 bases; J trimming: 0 bases; junction bases outside the gene matches: 9.